This T cell receptor beta chain originates from a study of monozygotic twins with inflammatory bowel disease. As regards this clonotype: Its specificity is unknown.

With the 5' RACE reads reprocessed, TCRdb shows one record per CDR3 protein and no DNA. The sample has around 450,000 distinct CDR3 sequences. Study findings and constraints: IBD patients shared fewer clonotypes with others than healthy twins, especially with disease activity. Support was absent for any single strong signal or clonotype linked to IBD. Separate T cell subtypes could not be resolved from one another.

The CDR3 has 16 amino acids. CDR1 is KGHDR and CDR2 is SFDVKD in the germline V gene. This TCR came from a human donor with ulcerative colitis or Crohn's disease, or a healthy co-twin of an affected twin (not recorded which). Sequencing was carried out using blood. The chain recombines TRBV24-1 with TRBJ2-1; checking the TCRdb D call of TRBD2 is not possible without DNA. The CDR3 spells CATSDVLAGGGNEQFF.